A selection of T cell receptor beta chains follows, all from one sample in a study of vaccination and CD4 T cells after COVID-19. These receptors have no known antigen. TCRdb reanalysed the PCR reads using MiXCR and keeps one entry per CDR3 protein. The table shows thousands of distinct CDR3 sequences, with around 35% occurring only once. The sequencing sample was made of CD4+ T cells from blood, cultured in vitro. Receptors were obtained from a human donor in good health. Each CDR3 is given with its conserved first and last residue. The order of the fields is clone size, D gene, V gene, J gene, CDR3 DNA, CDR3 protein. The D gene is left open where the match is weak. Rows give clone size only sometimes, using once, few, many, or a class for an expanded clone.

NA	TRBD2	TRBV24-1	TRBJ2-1	TGTGCCACCAGTGATCACTCTAGCGGGAGCGGGAATGAGCAGTTCTTC	CATSDHSSGSGNEQFF
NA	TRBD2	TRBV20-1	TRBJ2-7	TGCAGTGCTGAGCCCACTAGCGACAACAAGTACGAGCAGTACTTC	CSAEPTSDNKYEQYF
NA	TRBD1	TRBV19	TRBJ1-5	TGTGCCAGTAATGAACAGGGGAATCAGCCCCAGCATTTT	CASNEQGNQPQHF
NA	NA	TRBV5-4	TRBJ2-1	TGTGCCAGCAGCTTGGCGCAGGGTATGGAGTTCTTC	CASSLAQGMEFF
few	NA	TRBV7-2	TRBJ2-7	TGTGCCAGCAGCTTAAACAGCTTGGGGGCCAACTACGAGCAGTACTTC	CASSLNSLGANYEQYF
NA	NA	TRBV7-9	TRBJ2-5	TGTGCCAGCAGCATAGCTGGTCAAGAGACCCAGTACTTC	CASSIAGQETQYF
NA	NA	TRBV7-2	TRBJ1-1	TGTGCCAGCAGCTTACTGGGGCCCATGAACACTGAAGCTTTCTTT	CASSLLGPMNTEAFF
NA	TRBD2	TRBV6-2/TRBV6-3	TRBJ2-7	TGTGCCAGCCTAGATTGGGAGGGCTCCTACGAGCAGTACTTC	CASLDWEGSYEQYF
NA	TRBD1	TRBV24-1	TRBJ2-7	TGTGCCACCAGTGACCACGGGACAGGCTACGAGCAGTACTTC	CATSDHGTGYEQYF
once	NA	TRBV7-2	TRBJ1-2	TGTGCCAGCAGCAGAACAGGGCATGGCTACACCTTC	CASSRTGHGYTF
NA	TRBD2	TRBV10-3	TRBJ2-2	TGTGCCATCAACCTAGCGGGAGGGCCCAACGGGGAGCTGTTTTTT	CAINLAGGPNGELFF
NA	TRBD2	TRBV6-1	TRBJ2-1	TGTGCCAGCGGGACTAGCTTATACAATGAGCAGTTCTTC	CASGTSLYNEQFF
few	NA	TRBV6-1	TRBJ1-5	TGTGCCAGCAGGAGGACAGACTCCAATCAGCCCCAGCATTTT	CASRRTDSNQPQHF
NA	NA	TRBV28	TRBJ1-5	TGTGCCAGCAGTTTGGGAAATCAGCCCCAGCATTTT	CASSLGNQPQHF
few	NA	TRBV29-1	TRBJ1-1	TGCAGCGTTGAGGTCAGGCTGAACACTGAAGCTTTCTTT	CSVEVRLNTEAFF
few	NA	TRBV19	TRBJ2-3	TGTGCCAGTAGTATAGAAACGATCAGGGGGGCGCAGTATTTT	CASSIETIRGAQYF
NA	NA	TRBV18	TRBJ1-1	TGTGCCAGCTCACCACCGGTTTACGGGGGGAACACTGAAGCTTTCTTT	CASSPPVYGGNTEAFF
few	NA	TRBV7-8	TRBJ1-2	TGTGCCAGCAGCTTACAAGCCCGCCCCTATGGCTACACCTTC	CASSLQARPYGYTF
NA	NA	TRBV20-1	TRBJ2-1	TGCAGTGCCACAAACCCCAGGGGCCTCGGACCCTACAATGAGCAGTTCTTC	CSATNPRGLGPYNEQFF
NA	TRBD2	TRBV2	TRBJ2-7	TGTGCCAGCCCTGGGAGTCCCCTAGCGGCCTACGAGCAGTACTTC	CASPGSPLAAYEQYF
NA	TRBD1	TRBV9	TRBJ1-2	TGTGCCAGCAGCGTTCACAGGGGGCAGGGTGGCTACACCTTC	CASSVHRGQGGYTF
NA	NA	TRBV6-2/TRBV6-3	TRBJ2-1	TGTGCCAGCAGTTCCGGCCCCTACAATGAGCAGTTCTTC	CASSSGPYNEQFF
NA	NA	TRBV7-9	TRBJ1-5	TGTGCCAGCAGCCCGGGGGGGGGTAGCAATCAGCCCCAGCATTTT	CASSPGGGSNQPQHF
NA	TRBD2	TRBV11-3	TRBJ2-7	TGTGCCAGCAGCTTAACCGTTACGGGAGGGTCCTACGAGCAGTACTTC	CASSLTVTGGSYEQYF
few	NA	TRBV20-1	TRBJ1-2	TGCAGTGCTAGAGAAGGCGGGGTAGGCTACACCTTC	CSAREGGVGYTF